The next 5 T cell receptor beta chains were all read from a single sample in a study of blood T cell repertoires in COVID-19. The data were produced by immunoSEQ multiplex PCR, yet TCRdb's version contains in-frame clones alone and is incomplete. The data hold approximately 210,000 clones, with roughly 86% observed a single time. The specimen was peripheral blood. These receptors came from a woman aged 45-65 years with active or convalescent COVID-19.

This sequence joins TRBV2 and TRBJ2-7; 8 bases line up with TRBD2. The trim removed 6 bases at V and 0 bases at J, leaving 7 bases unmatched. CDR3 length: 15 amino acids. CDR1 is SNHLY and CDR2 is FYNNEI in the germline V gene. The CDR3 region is CASRAREGSSYEQYF. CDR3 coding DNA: TGTGCCAGCAGGGCCCGGGAGGGGTCCTCCTACGAGCAGTACTTC. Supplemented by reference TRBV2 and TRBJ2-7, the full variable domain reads EPEVTQTPSHQVTQMGQEVILRCVPISNHLYFYWYRQILGQKVEFLVSFYNNEISEKSEIFDDQFSVERPDGSNFTLKIRSTKLEDSAMYFCASRAREGSSYEQYFGPGTRLTVT.

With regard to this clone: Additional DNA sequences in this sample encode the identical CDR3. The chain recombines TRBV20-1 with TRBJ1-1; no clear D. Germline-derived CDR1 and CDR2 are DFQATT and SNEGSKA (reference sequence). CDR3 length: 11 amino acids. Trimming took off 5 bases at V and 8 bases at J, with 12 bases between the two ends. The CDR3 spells CSASLGREAFF. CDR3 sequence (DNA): TGCAGTGCTTCACTTGGGAGAGAAGCTTTCTTT.

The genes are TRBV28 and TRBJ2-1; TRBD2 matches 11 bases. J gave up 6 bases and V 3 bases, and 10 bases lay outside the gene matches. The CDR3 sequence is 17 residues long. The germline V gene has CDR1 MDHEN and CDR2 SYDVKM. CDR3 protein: CASSLGTSGVPFNEQFF. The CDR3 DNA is TGTGCCAGCAGTTTGGGGACTAGCGGCGTACCCTTCAATGAGCAGTTCTTC.

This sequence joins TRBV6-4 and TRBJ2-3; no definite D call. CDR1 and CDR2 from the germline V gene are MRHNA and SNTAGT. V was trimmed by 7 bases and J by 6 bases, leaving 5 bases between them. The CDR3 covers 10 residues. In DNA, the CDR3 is TGTGCCAGCACTTCCGATACGCAGTATTTT. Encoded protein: CASTSDTQYF.

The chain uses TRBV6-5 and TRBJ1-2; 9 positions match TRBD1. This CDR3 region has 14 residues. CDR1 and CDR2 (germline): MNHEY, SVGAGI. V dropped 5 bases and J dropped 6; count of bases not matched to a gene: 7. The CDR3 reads CASSQQGAVNGYTF. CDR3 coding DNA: TGTGCCAGCAGTCAACAGGGGGCAGTAAATGGCTACACCTTC.